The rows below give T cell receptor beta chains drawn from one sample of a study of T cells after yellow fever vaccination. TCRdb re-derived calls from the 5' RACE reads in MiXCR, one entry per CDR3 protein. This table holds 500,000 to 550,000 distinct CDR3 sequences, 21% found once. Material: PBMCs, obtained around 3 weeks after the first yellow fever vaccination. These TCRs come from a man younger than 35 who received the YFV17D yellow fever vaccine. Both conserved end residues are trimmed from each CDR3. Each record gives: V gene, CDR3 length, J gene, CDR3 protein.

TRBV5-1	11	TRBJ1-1	ASRQTRNTEAF
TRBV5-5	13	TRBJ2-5	ASSPGTGRQETQY
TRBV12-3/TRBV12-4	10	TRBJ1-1	ASREPGHEAF
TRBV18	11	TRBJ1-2	ASSPGRRDGYT
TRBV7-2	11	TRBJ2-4	ASSPGQGNIQY
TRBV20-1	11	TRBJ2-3	SLLAGFTDTQY
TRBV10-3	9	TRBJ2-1	AIKERNEQF
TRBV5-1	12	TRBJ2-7	ASSLESPTSEQY
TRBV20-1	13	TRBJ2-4	SARVLAGAKNIQY
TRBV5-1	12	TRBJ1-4	ASSPGQGPEKLF
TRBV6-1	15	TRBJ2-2	ASSERLAGLGTGELF
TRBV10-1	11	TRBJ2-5	ASTAGLGETQY
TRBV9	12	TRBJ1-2	ASSLLGGSEGYT
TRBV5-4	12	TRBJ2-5	ASSLDIGEETQY
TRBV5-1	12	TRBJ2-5	ASSLGGYQETQY
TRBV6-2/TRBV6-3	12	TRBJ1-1	ASTTHVGNTEAF
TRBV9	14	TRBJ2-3	ASNPSGGPSTDTQY
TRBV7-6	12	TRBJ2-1	ASKPDLSYNEQF
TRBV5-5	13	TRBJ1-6	ASSLVGPVYSPLH
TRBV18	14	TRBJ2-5	ASSPRDRGQQETQY
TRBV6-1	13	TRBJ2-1	ASIPPGGGNNEQF
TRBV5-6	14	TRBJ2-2	ASSRQALSNTGELF
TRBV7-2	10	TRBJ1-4	ASSPTGGKLF
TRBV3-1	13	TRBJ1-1	ASSQGVLSNTEAF
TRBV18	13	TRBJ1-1	ASSPTQLPNTEAF